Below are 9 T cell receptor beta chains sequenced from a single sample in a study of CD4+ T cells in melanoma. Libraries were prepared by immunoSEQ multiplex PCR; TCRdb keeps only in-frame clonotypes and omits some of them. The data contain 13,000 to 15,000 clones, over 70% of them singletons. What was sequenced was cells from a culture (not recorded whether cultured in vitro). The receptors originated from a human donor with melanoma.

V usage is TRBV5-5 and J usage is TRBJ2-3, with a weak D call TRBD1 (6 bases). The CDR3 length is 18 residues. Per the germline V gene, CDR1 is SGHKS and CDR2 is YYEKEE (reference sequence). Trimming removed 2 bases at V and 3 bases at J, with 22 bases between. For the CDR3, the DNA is TGTGCCAGCAGCTTATTCCAAAGTACAGGGCCTAGGACAGATACGCAGTATTTT. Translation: CASSLFQSTGPRTDTQYF.

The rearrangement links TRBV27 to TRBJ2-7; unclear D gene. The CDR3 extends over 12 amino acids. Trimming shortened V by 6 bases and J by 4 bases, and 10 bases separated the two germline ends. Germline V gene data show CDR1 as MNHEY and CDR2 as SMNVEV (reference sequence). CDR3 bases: TGTGCCAGCAGAACTGGGTTGTACGAGCAGTACTTC. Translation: CASRTGLYEQYF.

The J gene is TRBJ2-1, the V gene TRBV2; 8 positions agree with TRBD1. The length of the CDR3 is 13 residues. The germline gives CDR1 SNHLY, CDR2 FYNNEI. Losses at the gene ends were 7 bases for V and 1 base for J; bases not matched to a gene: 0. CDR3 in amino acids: CASNRGSYNEQFF. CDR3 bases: TGTGCCAGCAACAGGGGGTCCTACAATGAGCAGTTCTTC.

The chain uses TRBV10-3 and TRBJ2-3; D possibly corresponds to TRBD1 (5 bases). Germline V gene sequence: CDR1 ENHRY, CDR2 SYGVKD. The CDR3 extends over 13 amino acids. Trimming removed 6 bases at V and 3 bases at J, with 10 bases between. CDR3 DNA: TGTGCCATCAGCCCCCAGGGTACAGATACGCAGTATTTT. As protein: CAISPQGTDTQYF.

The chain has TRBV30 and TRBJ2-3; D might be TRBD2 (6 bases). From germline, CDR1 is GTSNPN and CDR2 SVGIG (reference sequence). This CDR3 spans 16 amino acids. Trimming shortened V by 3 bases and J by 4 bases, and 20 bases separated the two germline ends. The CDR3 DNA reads TGTGCCTGGAGCTTCAACCCCTCACTAGCATCAGATACGCAGTATTTT. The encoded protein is CAWSFNPSLASDTQYF.

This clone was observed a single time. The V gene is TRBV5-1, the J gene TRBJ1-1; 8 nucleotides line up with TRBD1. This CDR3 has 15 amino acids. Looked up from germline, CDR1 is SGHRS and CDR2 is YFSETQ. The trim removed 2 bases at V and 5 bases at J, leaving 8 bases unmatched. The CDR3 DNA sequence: TGCGCCAGCAGCTTATCCACAGGGGGAAGTACTGAAGCTTTCTTT. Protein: CASSLSTGGSTEAFF. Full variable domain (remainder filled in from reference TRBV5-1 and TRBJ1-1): KAGVTQTPRYLIKTRGQQVTLSCSPISGHRSVSWYQQTPGQGLQFLFEYFSETQRNKGNFPGRFSGRQFSNSRSEMNVSTLELGDSALYLCASSLSTGGSTEAFFGQGTRLTVV.

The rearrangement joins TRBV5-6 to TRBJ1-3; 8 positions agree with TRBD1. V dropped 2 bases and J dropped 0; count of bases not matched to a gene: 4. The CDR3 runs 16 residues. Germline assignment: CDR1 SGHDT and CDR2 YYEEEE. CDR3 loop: CASSLLGQGSGNTIYF. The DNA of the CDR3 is TGTGCCAGCAGCTTACTTGGACAGGGCTCTGGAAACACCATATATTTT.

The CDR3 loop reads CASIGALTYEQYF. Here the CDR3 DNA reads TGTGCCAGCATAGGGGCCCTCACTTACGAGCAGTACTTC. This sequence joins TRBV2 and TRBJ2-7; weak D call: TRBD1 (5 bases). V was cut by 7 bases and J by 4 bases, with 14 bases left in between. The CDR3 covers 13 residues. Germline CDR1 and CDR2: SNHLY and FYNNEI. Full variable domain (missing parts from reference TRBV2 and TRBJ2-7): EPEVTQTPSHQVTQMGQEVILRCVPISNHLYFYWYRQILGQKVEFLVSFYNNEISEKSEIFDDQFSVERPDGSNFTLKIRSTKLEDSAMYFCASIGALTYEQYFGPGTRLTVT.

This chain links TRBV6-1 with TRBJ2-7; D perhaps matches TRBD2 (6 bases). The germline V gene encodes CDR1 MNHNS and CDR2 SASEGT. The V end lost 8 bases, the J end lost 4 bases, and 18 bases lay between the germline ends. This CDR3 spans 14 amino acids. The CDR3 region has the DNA TGTGCCAGCCTGTGGCGGGGCGATGGGTACGAGCAGTACTTC. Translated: CASLWRGDGYEQYF.